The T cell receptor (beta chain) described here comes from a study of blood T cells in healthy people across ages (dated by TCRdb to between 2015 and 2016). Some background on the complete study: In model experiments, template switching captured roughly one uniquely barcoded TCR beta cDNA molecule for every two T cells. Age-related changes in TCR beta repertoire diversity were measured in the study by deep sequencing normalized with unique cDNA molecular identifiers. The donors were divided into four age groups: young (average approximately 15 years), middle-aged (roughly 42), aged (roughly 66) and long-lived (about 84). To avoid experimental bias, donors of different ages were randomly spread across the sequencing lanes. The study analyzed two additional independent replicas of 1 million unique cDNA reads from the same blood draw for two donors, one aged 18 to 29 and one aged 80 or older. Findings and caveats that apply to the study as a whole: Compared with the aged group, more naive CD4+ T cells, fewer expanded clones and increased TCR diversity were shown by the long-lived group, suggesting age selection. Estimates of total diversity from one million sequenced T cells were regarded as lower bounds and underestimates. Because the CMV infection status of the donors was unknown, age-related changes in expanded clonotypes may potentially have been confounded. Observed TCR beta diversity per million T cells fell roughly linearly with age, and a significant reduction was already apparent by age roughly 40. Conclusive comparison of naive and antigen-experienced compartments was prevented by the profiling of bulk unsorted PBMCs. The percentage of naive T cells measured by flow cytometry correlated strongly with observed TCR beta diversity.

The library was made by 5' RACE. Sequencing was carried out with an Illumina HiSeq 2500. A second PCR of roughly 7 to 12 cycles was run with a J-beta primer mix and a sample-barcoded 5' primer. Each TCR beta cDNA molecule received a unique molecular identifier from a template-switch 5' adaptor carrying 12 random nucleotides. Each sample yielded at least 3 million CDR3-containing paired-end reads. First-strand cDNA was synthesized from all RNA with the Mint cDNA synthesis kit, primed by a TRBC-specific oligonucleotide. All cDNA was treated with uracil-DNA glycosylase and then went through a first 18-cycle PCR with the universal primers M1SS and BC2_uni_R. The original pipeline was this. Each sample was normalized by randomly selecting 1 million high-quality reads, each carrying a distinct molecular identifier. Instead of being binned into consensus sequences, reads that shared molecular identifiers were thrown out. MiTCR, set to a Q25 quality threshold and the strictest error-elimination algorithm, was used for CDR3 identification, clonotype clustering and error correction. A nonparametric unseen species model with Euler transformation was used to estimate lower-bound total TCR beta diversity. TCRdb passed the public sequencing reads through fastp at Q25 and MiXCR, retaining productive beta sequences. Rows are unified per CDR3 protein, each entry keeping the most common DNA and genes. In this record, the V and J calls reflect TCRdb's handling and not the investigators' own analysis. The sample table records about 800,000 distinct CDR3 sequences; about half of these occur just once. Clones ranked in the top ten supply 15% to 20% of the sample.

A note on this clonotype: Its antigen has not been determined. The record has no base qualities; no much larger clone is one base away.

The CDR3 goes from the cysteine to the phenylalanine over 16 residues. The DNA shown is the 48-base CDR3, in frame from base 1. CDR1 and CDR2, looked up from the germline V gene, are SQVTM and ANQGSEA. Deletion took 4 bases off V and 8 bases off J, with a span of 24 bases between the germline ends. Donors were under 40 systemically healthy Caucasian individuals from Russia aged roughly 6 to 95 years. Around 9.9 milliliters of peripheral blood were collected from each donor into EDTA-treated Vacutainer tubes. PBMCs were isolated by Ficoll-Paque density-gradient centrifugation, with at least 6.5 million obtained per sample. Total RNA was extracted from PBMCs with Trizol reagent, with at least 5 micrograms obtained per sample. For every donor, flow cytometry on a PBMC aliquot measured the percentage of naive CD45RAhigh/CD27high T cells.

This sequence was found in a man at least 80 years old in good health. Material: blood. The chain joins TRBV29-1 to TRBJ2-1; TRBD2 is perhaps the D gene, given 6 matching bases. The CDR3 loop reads CSVGVRGGNTSDEQFF. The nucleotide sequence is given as TGCAGCGTTGGGGTTCGGGGCGGGAATACGAGCGATGAGCAGTTCTTC.